This TCR beta chain came from a study of blood T cell repertoires in COVID-19. Background on the study: The United States, Italy and Spain supplied acute and convalescent COVID-19 samples. PBMCs, B-cell-depleted T cells, or T cells provided the cDNA or gDNA that made up the material.

J was trimmed by 5 bases and V by 5 bases; bases with no gene match: 8. Germline-derived CDR1 and CDR2 are SGHNT and YYREEE (reference sequence). The CDR3 is 14 residues long. In the original processing: Reference gene primer amplification in the assay estimated nucleated cell counts. Produced via immunoSEQ multiplex PCR; TCRdb's table is partial and in-frame only. V and J calls plus clone size are reproduced from that table; the DNA served to infer D and trimming. The top ten hold about 2.5% of the sample, which has some 150,000 clones, approximately 87% seen once. The sequenced sample was peripheral blood. V and J are TRBV5-4 and TRBJ1-1; 8 nucleotides match TRBD1. This TCR was recovered from a man between 50 and 59 years old with active COVID-19. The CDR3 bases are TGTGCCAGCAGACTAACAGGGGGGGGGACTGAAGCTTTCTTT. The encoded protein is CASRLTGGGTEAFF.